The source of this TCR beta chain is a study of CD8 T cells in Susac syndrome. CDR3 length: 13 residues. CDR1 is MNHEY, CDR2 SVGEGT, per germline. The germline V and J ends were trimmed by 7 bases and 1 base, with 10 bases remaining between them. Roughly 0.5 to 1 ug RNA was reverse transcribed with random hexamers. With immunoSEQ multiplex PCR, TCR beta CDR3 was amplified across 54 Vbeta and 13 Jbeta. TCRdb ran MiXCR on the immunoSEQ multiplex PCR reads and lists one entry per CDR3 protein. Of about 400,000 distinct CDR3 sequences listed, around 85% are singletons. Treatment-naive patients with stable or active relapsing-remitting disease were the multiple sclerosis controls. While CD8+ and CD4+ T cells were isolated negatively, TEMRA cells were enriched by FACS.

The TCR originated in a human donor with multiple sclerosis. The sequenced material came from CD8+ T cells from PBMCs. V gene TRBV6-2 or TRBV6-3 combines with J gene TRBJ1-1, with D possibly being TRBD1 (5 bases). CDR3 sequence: CASTRQTNTEAFF. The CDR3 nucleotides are TGTGCCAGCACGAGACAGACGAACACTGAAGCTTTCTTT.